This paragraph covers one T cell receptor beta chain sequence. The specificity of this receptor is unknown. No much larger clone exists at a distance of one base, and base qualities are not known. This entry comes from a study of cytomegalovirus exposure and HLA in healthy donors (dated by TCRdb to about 2017). Context from the whole study: An earlier analysis of some 600 of the donors reported 276 Gb of sequence data and 117 million unique TCR beta sequences obtained from around 170 million T cells. Approximately 330 gigabases of sequencing data and about 92 million unique TCR sequences made up an early release that covered 500 to 700 HLA-typed donors. The genetic ancestry cluster associated with self-reported Caucasian donors included around 76% of the roughly 360 genotyped donors. The aim of the study was to test whether cataloging public T cell receptors could identify signatures of past pathogen exposure. Using immunosequencing, the study profiled T cell repertoires from about 650 subjects and related those repertoires to cytomegalovirus serostatus. Besides the first cohort of roughly 700 subjects, a separate validation cohort made up of roughly 130 different subjects was used. To predict cytomegalovirus infection status, the study brought together high-throughput TCR immunosequencing, statistical association of individual TCRs with disease status, and machine learning. A later analysis re-analyzed previously published TCR beta repertoires from 666 donors and added high-resolution HLA genotyping to study TCR occurrence patterns. Rather than using new phenotypic data, the later analysis identified candidate immune exposures from TCR beta sequences and from how often those sequences occurred across donors. To decide whether each TCR beta V gene segment behaved as functional or pseudogenic, an earlier analysis of approximately 600 of the donors relied on high-throughput TCR beta sequencing. Donor age, sex, ethnicity and CMV serostatus were compiled together with the repertoire data. A later genetic analysis used genome-wide SNP genotypes for about 60% of the roughly 700 donors, treating that subset as a discovery cohort. Every discovery cohort repertoire had been produced on one sequencing platform. Both class I and class II loci were covered by HLA typing, at four-digit resolution. The number of donors typed differed by locus, with roughly 629-640 for A, B, C, DRB1 and DQB1, roughly 520 for DQA1, 606 for DPA1, and some 470 for DPB1. A handful of DR-DQ haplotypes were handled as single units for association and clustering because linkage in the cohort was strong. Among around 400 genotyped donors of the cohort, an average of about 240,000 unique TCR beta nucleotide sequences were sequenced per donor, roughly 20% of them non-productive.

Germline trimming: 6 bases from V, 1 base from J; junction bases outside gene matches: 9. CDR1 is given as LNHNV and CDR2 as YYDKDF, both from the germline V gene (reference sequence). From the cysteine through the phenylalanine, the CDR3 covers 16 amino acids. Here the CDR3 DNA is all that survives: 48 bases in frame from base 1. Library preparation employed the immunoSEQ multiplex PCR assay. A mixture of 60 forward primers for TCR Vbeta segments and 13 reverse primers for TCR Jbeta segments was used in the multiplex PCR. A multiplex PCR assay on genomic DNA amplified the CDR3 region of rearranged TCR beta genes. The Illumina HiSeq System was used to sequence the amplified TCR beta libraries as 87-base-pair reads. The authors' analysis ran thus. Across the 666 repertoires, a later analysis counted about 81 million unique TCR beta chains, roughly 11 million of which were shared by at least two donors. Raw reads were error-corrected and collapsed into unique sequences by a nearest-neighbor algorithm in which closely related sequences were merged to remove PCR and sequencing errors. Alignment of CDR3 sequences to IMGT reference sequences was used to assign V, D and J gene segments. For a sequence to be retained, at least a six-nucleotide match to both a V gene segment and a J gene segment was required. Rearrangements were classified as productive when the CDR3 lacked stop codons and remained in frame with V and J, and all other rearrangements were classified as non-productive. CDR3 was defined according to IMGT convention as the region running from the second conserved V-encoded cysteine to the conserved J-encoded phenylalanine. The earlier analysis of about 610 of the donors excluded sequences that lacked an unambiguous match to a single V gene segment. In an earlier analysis of 450 to 700 of the donors, V segments were called functional above 56.7% productive rearrangements and were called segregating when the between-donor standard deviation exceeded 5%. To diagnose cytomegalovirus status from the catalog of TCR beta chain sequences, a statistical classification framework was built. V and J gene assignment, in a later analysis, came from comparing TCR nucleotide sequences with IMGT/GENE-DB human TR gene sequences. Using the TCRdist pipeline, a later analysis assigned CDR3 sequences along with most-parsimonious VDJ recombination scenarios. A later analysis defined each TCR beta chain by its CDR3 amino acid sequence plus V-gene family, and excluded reads lacking a unique V-gene family. In a later analysis, 450 to 600 highly shared, low-generation-probability nucleotide sequences were removed to address suspected cross-contamination and a sequencing artifact. In a later analysis, a clonal expansion index was calculated for each public chain from normalized within-repertoire ranks of inferred template counts. In a later analysis, generation probabilities were computed using a VDJ recombination model fitted to out-of-frame rearrangements, and the results were checked against IGoR. A later analysis scored TCR-TCR, TCR-HLA and TCR-CMV co-occurrence with hypergeometric tests, applying a repertoire-size bias correction to TCR pairs. In a later analysis, false discovery rates were estimated by permuting HLA or CMV assignments 20 times. In a later analysis, co-occurring TCRs were grouped with DBSCAN, and TCRdist sequence similarity was added when clustering was performed within HLA-allele-positive subsets. Repertoires with fewer than 30,000 or more than 120,000 public chains were left out of co-occurrence clustering, as were a few repertoires with anomalous nucleotide sharing. This is the immuneACCESS table as TCRdb keeps it, with only in-frame sequences that have V and J called. A part of the clones is gone; compared with another copy, unresolved V genes explain less than half, and the rest is unexplained. Clone size and the V and J calls come from that table; the DNA yielded D and trimming. Recorded for this sample are tens of thousands of clones; about 76% of them occurred a single time. The ten largest account for 5% to 7% of the sample.

Overall study outcomes, separate from this receptor: Three of the identified cytomegalovirus-associated TCR beta chains were confirmed in vitro to be specific for cytomegalovirus antigens. Correlated functional status among segregating V segments might reflect linkage disequilibrium, but an unknown experimental factor could not be ruled out. Across donors, most TCR sequences were observed very rarely, whereas some public TCRs were present in many individuals. A further reported finding was that TCR beta sequences accurately predicted the HLA-A and HLA-B alleles for most subjects in the first cohort. The classifier was reported to diagnose cytomegalovirus status with high specificity and sensitivity in both the original and validation cohorts. The 87-base-pair reads could not distinguish some IMGT-functional V segments, including TRBV6-2 and TRBV6-3, so those segments were excluded. At a false discovery rate of 0.05, a later analysis linked 15,000 to 20,000 TCR beta sequences to specific HLA alleles. The authors suggested that the approach could potentially be extended to other disease states and immunological phenotypes. The study gave a list of about 160 TCR beta chains associated with cytomegalovirus. Broadly in line with IMGT annotations, most TCR beta V segments showed up in productive rearrangements about 87% or about 30% of the time in an earlier analysis of several hundred of the donors. Because counts were too low, around 18 rarely observed V segments, including chromosome 9 orphons, were left out of the earlier analysis of 587 of the donors. Presence/absence analyses assumed roughly uniform sequencing depth across donors, an assumption that may not hold. According to a later analysis, TCR association rates differed among HLA loci, with DRB1 alleles showing the most associated TCRs and HLA-C alleles showing the fewest. Compared with the roughly 670-donor mean, donors in an Asian-associated ancestry cluster had fewer N-insertions in productive TCRs, according to a later genetic analysis. Because some donors lacked HLA typing at each locus, the association tests relied only on the typed subset. A cluster of highly shared sequence variants was judged likely to represent a technical artifact of the sequencing pipeline. The only immune exposure information available for the cohort was CMV serostatus. Compared with equally common non-associated chains, HLA-associated TCR beta chains in a later analysis were more clonally expanded and had lower generation probabilities. Strong co-occurrence of HLA alleles, especially DR and DQ, made assigning TCR associations to individual alleles difficult. In a later analysis, most CMV-associated TCR beta chains were found to appear HLA-restricted, with HLA associations seemingly driven largely by CMV exposure. Several of the top co-occurrence clusters appeared to be linked to parvovirus B19, influenza, CMV and Epstein-Barr virus, according to a later analysis. This cohort had only TCR beta chains sequenced, and the lack of alpha or paired-chain data limited which features could be detected. A later genetic analysis associated a missense DCLRE1C variant with V-gene and J-gene trimming of TCR beta chains, and an independent cohort replicated the association.

The cohort comprised some 700 healthy bone marrow donors. All cohort members were sampled while nominally healthy, although unrecorded immune exposures were likely present. The donor was CMV seronegative and belonged to the group of 352 seronegative cohort members. Every donor gave a peripheral blood sample, and the peripheral blood mononuclear cells from that sample were used for TCR beta sequencing. Genomic DNA was extracted from the blood cell samples with the Qiagen DNeasy Blood Extraction Kit. The rearranged chain carries TRBV15 and TRBJ2-4; 7 bases in between match TRBD2. This TCR was sampled from a man in his forties or fifties in good health and CMV-seronegative. Sequences were obtained from PBMCs. The CDR3 region: CATRGGEGRAKNIQYF. Here is the DNA: TGTGCCACCAGGGGTGGGGAGGGCCGGGCCAAAAACATTCAGTACTTC.